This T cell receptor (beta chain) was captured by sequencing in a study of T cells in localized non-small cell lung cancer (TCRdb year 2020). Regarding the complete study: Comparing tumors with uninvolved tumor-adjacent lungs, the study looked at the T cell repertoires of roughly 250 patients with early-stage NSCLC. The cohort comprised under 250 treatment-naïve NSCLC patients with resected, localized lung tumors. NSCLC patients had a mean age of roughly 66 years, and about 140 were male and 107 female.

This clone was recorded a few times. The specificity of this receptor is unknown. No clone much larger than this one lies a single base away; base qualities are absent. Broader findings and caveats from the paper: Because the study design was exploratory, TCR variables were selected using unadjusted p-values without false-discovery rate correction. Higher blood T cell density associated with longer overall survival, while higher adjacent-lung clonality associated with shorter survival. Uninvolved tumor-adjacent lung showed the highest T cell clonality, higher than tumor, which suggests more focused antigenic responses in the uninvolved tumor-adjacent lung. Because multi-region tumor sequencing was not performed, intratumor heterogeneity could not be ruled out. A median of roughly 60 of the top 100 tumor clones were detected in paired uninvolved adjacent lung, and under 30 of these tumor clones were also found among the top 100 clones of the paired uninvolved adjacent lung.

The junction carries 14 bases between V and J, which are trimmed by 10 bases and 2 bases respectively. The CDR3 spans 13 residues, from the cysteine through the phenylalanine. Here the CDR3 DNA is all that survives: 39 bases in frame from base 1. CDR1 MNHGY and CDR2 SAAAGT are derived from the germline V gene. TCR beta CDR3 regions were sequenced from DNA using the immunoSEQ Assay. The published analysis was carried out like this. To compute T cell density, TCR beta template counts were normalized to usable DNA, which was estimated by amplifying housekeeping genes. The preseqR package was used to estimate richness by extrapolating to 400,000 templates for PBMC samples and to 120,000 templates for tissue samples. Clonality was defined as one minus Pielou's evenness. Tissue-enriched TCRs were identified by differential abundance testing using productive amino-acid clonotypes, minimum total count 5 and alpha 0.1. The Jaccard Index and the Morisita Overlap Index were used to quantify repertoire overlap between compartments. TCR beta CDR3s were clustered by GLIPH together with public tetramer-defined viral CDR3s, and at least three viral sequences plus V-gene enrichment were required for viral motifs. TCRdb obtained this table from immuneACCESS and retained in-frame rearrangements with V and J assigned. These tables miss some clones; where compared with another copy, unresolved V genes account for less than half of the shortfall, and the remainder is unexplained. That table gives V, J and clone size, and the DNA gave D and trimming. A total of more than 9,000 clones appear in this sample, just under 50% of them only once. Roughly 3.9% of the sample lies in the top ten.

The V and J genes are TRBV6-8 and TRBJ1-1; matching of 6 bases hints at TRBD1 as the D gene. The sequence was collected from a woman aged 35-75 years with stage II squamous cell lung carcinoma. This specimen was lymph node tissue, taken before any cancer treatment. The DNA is TGTGCCATCAGGGGCCAGCCAAACACTGAAGCTTTCTTT. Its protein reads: CAIRGQPNTEAFF.